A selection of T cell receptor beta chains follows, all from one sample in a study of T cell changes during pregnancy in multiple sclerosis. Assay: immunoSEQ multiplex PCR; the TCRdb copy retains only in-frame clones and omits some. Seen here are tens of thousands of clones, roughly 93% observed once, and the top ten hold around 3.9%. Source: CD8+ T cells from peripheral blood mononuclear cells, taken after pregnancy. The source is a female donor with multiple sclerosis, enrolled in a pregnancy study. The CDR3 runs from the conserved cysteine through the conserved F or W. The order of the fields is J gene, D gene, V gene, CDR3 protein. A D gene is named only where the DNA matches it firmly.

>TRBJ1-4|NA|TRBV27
CASSLYQSTNEKLFF
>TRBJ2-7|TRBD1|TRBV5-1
CASSFGTGLDEQYF
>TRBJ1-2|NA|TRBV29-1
CSEGNQGGYTF
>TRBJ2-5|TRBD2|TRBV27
CASSFGTSGATQYF
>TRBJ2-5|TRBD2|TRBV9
CASSGEGLQETQYF
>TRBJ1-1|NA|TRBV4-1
CASSQKGIGTEAFF
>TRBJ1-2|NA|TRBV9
CASSDRVYGYTF
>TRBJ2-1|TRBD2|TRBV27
CASSSTSVYNEQFF
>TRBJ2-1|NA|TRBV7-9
CASSFLYGEQFF
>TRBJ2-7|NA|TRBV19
CASTSTGSYEQYF
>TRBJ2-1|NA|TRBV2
CASSVGLSPDEQFF
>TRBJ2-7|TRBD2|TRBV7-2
CASSFLAGGPHEQYF
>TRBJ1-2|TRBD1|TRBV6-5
CASSWGQGTRGYTF
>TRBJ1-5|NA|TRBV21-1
CASSKENPRMAPYSNQPQHF
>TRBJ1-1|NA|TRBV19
CASSISGSTEAFF
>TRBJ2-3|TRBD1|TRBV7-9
CASSEWTGGATDTQYF
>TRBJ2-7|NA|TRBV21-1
CASSKRQGTSSYEQYF
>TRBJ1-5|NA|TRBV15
CATSRERVGDSNQPQHF
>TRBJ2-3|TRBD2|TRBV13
CASRARGGIQKDTQYF
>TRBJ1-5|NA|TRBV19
CASSIGGSFNQPQHF
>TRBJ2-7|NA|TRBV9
CASSVGGSSYEQYF
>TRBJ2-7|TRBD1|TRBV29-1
CSVDFPDRGHEQYF
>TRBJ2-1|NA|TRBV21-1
CASSTIAGGSYNEQFF
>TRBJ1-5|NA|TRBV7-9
CASSLSQTSSNQPQHF
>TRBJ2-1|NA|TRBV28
CASSLEDPGVYNEQFF
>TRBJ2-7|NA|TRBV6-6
CASSGIPGDEQYF
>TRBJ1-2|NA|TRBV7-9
CASSLALGGYGYTF